These 18 T cell receptor beta chains originate from one sample sequenced in a study of human T cells and chemical hapten exposure. TCRdb independently ran MiXCR on the RACE reads; one entry per CDR3 protein. The profile covers about 340,000 distinct CDR3 sequences, with about 7% appearing a single time and 7.5% to 8.5% taken by the ten largest. Described time point: patch test 1, 2 weeks after DPC sensitization. The sample's treatment: therapeutic diphenylcyclopropenone sensitization with weekly scalp DPC. The sequencing here drew on whole blood, taken in connection with sensitization to the hapten diphenylcyclopropenone (DPC). The source is a woman aged 18-30 years with alopecia areata. Some clones in this sample may be carry-over from other donors' samples.

This clonotype was seen many times. V is TRBV7-3 and J is TRBJ1-2, with D tentatively TRBD1 (5 bases). V gave up 3 bases and J gave up 2 bases, with 25 bases separating them. The germline V gene has CDR1 SGHTA and CDR2 FQGTGA. This CDR3 has 19 amino acids. The CDR3 is CASSFPRSHSRGPNYGYTF. DNA for the CDR3: TGTGCCAGCAGCTTCCCCAGGTCCCACTCAAGGGGACCGAACTATGGCTACACCTTC. The full variable domain, with the rest looked up from reference TRBV7-3 and TRBJ1-2, is GAGVSQTPSNKVTEKGKYVELRCDPISGHTALYWYRQSLGQGPEFLIYFQGTGAADDSGLPNDRFFAVRPEGSVSTLKIQRTERGDSAVYLCASSFPRSHSRGPNYGYTFGSGTRLTVV.

Ten or more counts support this clonotype. This rearrangement joins TRBV6-1 to TRBJ2-4; 12 bases align to TRBD2. J was trimmed by 9 bases and V by 8 bases; bases with no gene match: 11. Germline V gene data show CDR1 as MNHNS and CDR2 as SASEGT. This CDR3 is 15 amino acids long. The DNA for the CDR3 is TGTGCCAGCCGTGGAGGGACTAGCGGGTTTGTCATTCAGTACTTC. Amino acid sequence: CASRGGTSGFVIQYF.

This clonotype was observed a few times. This sequence joins TRBV28 and TRBJ1-4, with D uncertain. The CDR3 runs 14 residues. Germline CDR1 MDHEN, CDR2 SYDVKM. The V gene lost 7 bases and the J gene lost 0 bases, with 9 bases spanning the gap. CDR3 amino acids: CASTGGATNEKLFF. The CDR3 bases are TGTGCCAGCACCGGAGGTGCAACTAATGAAAAACTGTTTTTT.

This clonotype was seen at least ten times. The J gene is TRBJ1-4, the V gene TRBV9, with D unclear. Per the germline V gene, CDR1 is SGDLS and CDR2 is YYNGEE. The CDR3 is 13 residues long. V lost 0 bases and J 2 bases, leaving 2 bases between the germline ends. The CDR3 nucleotides are TGTGCCAGCAGCGTAGGGACTAATGAAAAACTGTTTTTT. The encoded protein is CASSVGTNEKLFF.

At least ten counts were recorded for this clonotype. The rearrangement uses TRBV20-1 and TRBJ2-7, with 8 bases identical to TRBD1. This CDR3 spans 14 amino acids. The junction had 10 bases not matched to a gene; V was cut back by 6 bases and J by 3 bases. Germline V gives CDR1 DFQATT, CDR2 SNEGSKA (reference sequence). The CDR3 DNA reads as TGCAGTGCCACGAGGACAGGGCGACACTACGAGCAGTACTTC. It encodes CSATRTGRHYEQYF.

This clonotype has a handful of counts. The chain uses TRBV28 and TRBJ1-2; D remains ambiguous. The V gene lost 5 bases and the J gene lost 0 bases, with 7 bases spanning the gap. This CDR3 contains 13 residues. The germline CDR1 and CDR2 sequences are MDHEN and SYDVKM. The CDR3 DNA sequence: TGTGCCAGCAGTAGTCAGACTAACTATGGCTACACCTTC. Protein: CASSSQTNYGYTF.

This clonotype appeared a few times. The chain combines TRBV5-1 with TRBJ1-2; perhaps TRBD1 as D (5 bases). CDR1 is SGHRS, CDR2 YFSETQ, per germline. With 4 bases removed from V and 4 bases from J, the gap between germline ends came to 14 bases. The CDR3 runs 14 residues. The CDR3: CASSPGFPAYGYTF. The CDR3 coding sequence is TGCGCCAGCAGCCCAGGGTTTCCCGCCTATGGCTACACCTTC.

This clonotype has a count of ten or more. The V call is TRBV12-3 or TRBV12-4, the J call TRBJ1-1, with D unclear. This CDR3 comprises 12 residues. Between the trimmed V and J ends, which lost 4 bases and 10 bases, there was a span of 13 bases. The CDR3 DNA follows: TGTGCCAGCAGTTCCAAACCCCGTGGAGCTTTCTTT. This encodes CASSSKPRGAFF.

This clonotype showed up just a few times. The chain employs TRBV5-1 and TRBJ1-2, with D hard to call. The CDR3 has 14 amino acids. V gave up 1 base and J gave up 4 bases, with 11 bases separating them. Per the germline V gene, CDR1 is SGHRS and CDR2 is YFSETQ. DNA of the CDR3: TGCGCCAGCAGCTTGCTAGACGGTACCTATGGCTACACCTTC. This encodes CASSLLDGTYGYTF. Using reference TRBV5-1 and TRBJ1-2 for the parts outside the CDR3, the full variable domain is KAGVTQTPRYLIKTRGQQVTLSCSPISGHRSVSWYQQTPGQGLQFLFEYFSETQRNKGNFPGRFSGRQFSNSRSEMNVSTLELGDSALYLCASSLLDGTYGYTFGSGTRLTVV.

This clonotype came up a few times. J is TRBJ2-3 and V is TRBV5-6; perhaps TRBD2 as D (6 bases). Trimming cost V 2 bases and J 10 bases, with 11 bases left between them. Per the germline V gene, CDR1 is SGHDT and CDR2 is YYEEEE. There are 12 residues in the CDR3. The CDR3 DNA is TGTGCCAGCAGCTTCTCTGGCGGGGCGCAGTATTTT. Protein product: CASSFSGGAQYF. Drawing the rest from reference TRBV5-6 and TRBJ2-3, the complete variable domain is DAGVTQSPTHLIKTRGQQVTLRCSPKSGHDTVSWYQQALGQGPQFIFQYYEEEERQRGNFPDRFSGHQFPNYSSELNVNALLLGDSALYLCASSFSGGAQYFGPGTRLTVL.

V usage is TRBV7-9 and J usage is TRBJ2-3; 8 bases match TRBD1. CDR1 and CDR2 from the germline V gene are SEHNR and FQNEAQ (reference sequence). V shed 3 bases, J shed 3 bases, and the junction held 5 bases outside the gene matches. The CDR3 consists of 15 residues. CDR3 DNA: TGTGCCAGCAGCTTCGGCAGGGGGCCTACAGATACGCAGTATTTT. The encoded protein is CASSFGRGPTDTQYF.

The chain employs TRBV29-1 and TRBJ1-2; D is undetermined. The ends were cut back, 1 base at V and 4 bases at J, with 7 bases in the middle. The V gene's germline CDR1 is SQVTM and CDR2 ANQGSEA. The CDR3 has 12 amino acids. The DNA for the CDR3 is TGCAGCGTTGAAGGGTGGACCTATGGCTACACCTTC. Its translation: CSVEGWTYGYTF. The full variable domain, in which reference TRBV29-1 and TRBJ1-2 provide the parts outside the CDR3, is SAVISQKPSRDICQRGTSLTIQCQVDSQVTMMFWYRQQPGQSLTLIATANQGSEATYESGFVIDKFPISRPNLTFSTLTVSNMSPEDSSIYLCSVEGWTYGYTFGSGTRLTVV.

This chain connects TRBV14 to TRBJ2-7; D is possibly TRBD1 (6 bases). With 6 bases removed from V and 1 base from J, the gap between germline ends came to 16 bases. Germline V gene sequence: CDR1 SGHDN, CDR2 FVKESK. The CDR3 covers 15 residues. Written as DNA, the CDR3 is TGTGCCAGCAGTCACAGGGACGTTCTTTCCTACGAGCAGTACTTC. Translating gives CASSHRDVLSYEQYF.

This clonotype was observed many times. This chain connects TRBV6-4 to TRBJ2-3; unclear D gene. There are 15 residues in the CDR3. V was clipped by 5 bases and J by 3 bases, with 15 bases between them. CDR1 is MRHNA and CDR2 is SNTAGT in the germline V gene. The CDR3 bases are TGTGCCAGCAGTCTAACCGGGTCTGGGACAGATACGCAGTATTTT. This translates into CASSLTGSGTDTQYF.

This sequence joins TRBV7-9 and TRBJ2-1, with 13 bases fitting TRBD2. This CDR3 is 17 amino acids long. The trim removed 8 bases at V and 6 bases at J, leaving 13 bases unmatched. The V gene's germline CDR1 is SEHNR and CDR2 FQNEAQ (reference sequence). The CDR3 protein is CASFPLSTSGGANEQFF. DNA for the CDR3: TGTGCCAGCTTCCCCCTCTCCACTAGCGGGGGGGCCAATGAGCAGTTCTTC. The entire variable domain, with the rest obtained from reference TRBV7-9 and TRBJ2-1, is as follows: DTGVSQNPRHKITKRGQNVTFRCDPISEHNRLYWYRQTLGQGPEFLTYFQNEAQLEKSRLLSDRFSAERPKGSFSTLEIQRTEQGDSAMYLCASFPLSTSGGANEQFFGPGTRLTVL.

This clonotype was observed many times. The V gene is TRBV20-1, the J gene TRBJ2-7; TRBD1 matches at 9 bases. The CDR3 consists of 15 residues. Trimming took 0 bases from V and 0 from J; bases not matched to a gene: 3. Germline CDR1 DFQATT, CDR2 SNEGSKA (reference sequence). CDR3 coding DNA: TGCAGTGCTAGAGAGGGGACAGGGTCCTCCTACGAGCAGTACTTC. Its protein is CSAREGTGSSYEQYF.

The sample holds a few counts of this clonotype. The rearrangement links TRBV6-1 to TRBJ2-1; 10 bases line up with TRBD1. The CDR3 loop spans 16 amino acids. The germline V gene has CDR1 MNHNS and CDR2 SASEGT. Trimming at V came to 6 bases and at J to 3 bases, leaving 8 bases not matched to a gene. CDR3 nucleotides: TGTGCCAGCAGCCCCCTTGGGACAGGGGACTACAATGAGCAGTTCTTC. Amino acid sequence: CASSPLGTGDYNEQFF.

The chain employs TRBV18 and TRBJ1-1, with D uncertain. V was cut by 3 bases and J by 2 bases, with 16 bases left in between. CDR3 length equals 16 residues. The germline CDR1 and CDR2 sequences are KGHSH and LQKENI. DNA for the CDR3: TGTGCCAGCTCACCTCGAGACCTTAGAACAAACACTGAAGCTTTCTTT. Translating gives CASSPRDLRTNTEAFF.